These T cell receptor beta chains were read from a single sample in a study of blood T cell repertoires in COVID-19. The protocol was immunoSEQ multiplex PCR, while the TCRdb copy is restricted to in-frame clones and leaves out a portion. The sample lists around 250,000 clones; over 75% were seen once. The sample consisted of peripheral blood. The receptors shown here come from a man aged 50 to 59 with active or convalescent COVID-19. Each CDR3 is given with its conserved first and last residue. Fields, in order: clone size, D gene, J gene, V gene, CDR3 DNA, CDR3 protein. The D gene is left open where the match is weak. Clone size, where shown, is once, few, many, or a class for clones that have expanded.

abundance: once; d_gene: -; j_gene: TRBJ2-5; v_gene: TRBV11-2; CDR3nt: TGTGCCAGCAGCTTAGTCCCCGGGTTGCAAGAGACCCAGTACTTC; CDR3aa: CASSLVPGLQETQYF
abundance: -; d_gene: TRBD1; j_gene: TRBJ1-1; v_gene: TRBV4-1; CDR3nt: TGCGCCAGCAGCCAAGATCGGAAGGGGGCCACTGAAGCTTTCTTT; CDR3aa: CASSQDRKGATEAFF
abundance: -; d_gene: -; j_gene: TRBJ1-6; v_gene: TRBV6-1; CDR3nt: TGTGCCAGCAGTGAAGCCCCCCTGGGGGGATTCTCACCCCTCCACTTT; CDR3aa: CASSEAPLGGFSPLHF
abundance: -; d_gene: -; j_gene: TRBJ1-5; v_gene: TRBV27; CDR3nt: TGTGCCAGCAGTTTATACAGTTCGAGCAATCAGCCCCAGCATTTT; CDR3aa: CASSLYSSSNQPQHF
abundance: once; d_gene: -; j_gene: TRBJ1-1; v_gene: TRBV6-5; CDR3nt: TGTGCCAGCAGCTTGACTGAGAACACTGAAGCTTTCTTT; CDR3aa: CASSLTENTEAFF
abundance: -; d_gene: -; j_gene: TRBJ1-5; v_gene: TRBV30; CDR3nt: TGTGCCTGGTCTGTTGAGGGTGCTCAGCCCCAGCATTTT; CDR3aa: CAWSVEGAQPQHF
abundance: -; d_gene: TRBD1; j_gene: TRBJ1-1; v_gene: TRBV5-6; CDR3nt: TGTGCCAGCAGCCAAACACTAACAGGGGGCCGAGAAGCTTTCTTT; CDR3aa: CASSQTLTGGREAFF
abundance: -; d_gene: TRBD1; j_gene: TRBJ1-3; v_gene: TRBV28; CDR3nt: TGTGCCAGCAGTTCCGGACAGGGTTACTCTGGAAACACCATATATTTT; CDR3aa: CASSSGQGYSGNTIYF
abundance: -; d_gene: TRBD1; j_gene: TRBJ1-5; v_gene: TRBV7-3; CDR3nt: TGTGCCAGCAGCGCCAGGGGGCACGGCAATCAGCCCCAGCATTTT; CDR3aa: CASSARGHGNQPQHF
abundance: -; d_gene: -; j_gene: TRBJ1-3; v_gene: TRBV29-1; CDR3nt: TGCAGCGTTGAGAGGACTGGAAGCTCTGGAAACACCATATATTTT; CDR3aa: CSVERTGSSGNTIYF
abundance: -; d_gene: TRBD1; j_gene: TRBJ2-3; v_gene: TRBV5-1; CDR3nt: TGCGCCAGCAGCCCTCGGGACAGGGTCACAGATACGCAGTATTTT; CDR3aa: CASSPRDRVTDTQYF
abundance: -; d_gene: -; j_gene: TRBJ2-2; v_gene: TRBV12-5; CDR3nt: TGTGCTAGTGGTTTGGTACTAGGGGGGGACCCCACCGGGGAGCTGTTTTTT; CDR3aa: CASGLVLGGDPTGELFF
abundance: -; d_gene: -; j_gene: TRBJ1-1; v_gene: TRBV3-1/TRBV3-2; CDR3nt: TGTGCCAGCAGCCTTCCCTTTGGGGGGGCAGCTTTCTTT; CDR3aa: CASSLPFGGAAFF
abundance: -; d_gene: -; j_gene: TRBJ1-2; v_gene: TRBV20-1; CDR3nt: TGCAGTGCTACTGAGGGGCTTAATGGCTACACCTTC; CDR3aa: CSATEGLNGYTF
abundance: -; d_gene: TRBD1; j_gene: TRBJ2-7; v_gene: TRBV5-5; CDR3nt: TGTGCCAGCAGCCGGACAGGGGGGGCGTCCTACGAGCAGTACTTC; CDR3aa: CASSRTGGASYEQYF
abundance: once; d_gene: TRBD2; j_gene: TRBJ2-1; v_gene: TRBV5-6; CDR3nt: TGTGCCAGCAGCTTCTTTAGCGGGAACTACAATGAGCAGTTCTTC; CDR3aa: CASSFFSGNYNEQFF
abundance: -; d_gene: -; j_gene: TRBJ1-1; v_gene: TRBV7-3; CDR3nt: TGTGCCAGCAGCCTAAACAGGGTTCCGCACACTGAAGCTTTCTTT; CDR3aa: CASSLNRVPHTEAFF
abundance: -; d_gene: TRBD1; j_gene: TRBJ1-4; v_gene: TRBV30; CDR3nt: TGTGCCTGGAGCGGAGACAGGGGTGAAAAACTGTTTTTT; CDR3aa: CAWSGDRGEKLFF
abundance: -; d_gene: -; j_gene: TRBJ1-3; v_gene: TRBV5-1; CDR3nt: TGCGCCAGCAGCTTGGGACGGACGGGGTCGGGAAACACCATATATTTT; CDR3aa: CASSLGRTGSGNTIYF
abundance: few; d_gene: -; j_gene: TRBJ2-7; v_gene: TRBV25-1; CDR3nt: TGTGCCAGCAGGATGGAGTTGTCTAGCGAGCAGTACTTC; CDR3aa: CASRMELSSEQYF
abundance: -; d_gene: TRBD2; j_gene: TRBJ2-2; v_gene: TRBV4-1; CDR3nt: TGCGCCAGCAGCCTCATATATTCTAGCGGGAGGGCCGACACCGGGGAGCTGTTTTTT; CDR3aa: CASSLIYSSGRADTGELFF
abundance: -; d_gene: -; j_gene: TRBJ1-1; v_gene: TRBV5-5; CDR3nt: TGTGCCAGCAGCTTGAGGGGCGGCGGCACTGAAGCTTTCTTT; CDR3aa: CASSLRGGGTEAFF
abundance: -; d_gene: -; j_gene: TRBJ1-1; v_gene: TRBV4-2; CDR3nt: TGTGCCAGCAGCCAAGAGGGCAGGGGATCTGTTGACACTGAAGCTTTCTTT; CDR3aa: CASSQEGRGSVDTEAFF
abundance: -; d_gene: -; j_gene: TRBJ1-5; v_gene: TRBV18; CDR3nt: TGTGCCAGCTCATTACAGGGTCGGGGCAATCAGCCCCAGCATTTT; CDR3aa: CASSLQGRGNQPQHF
abundance: -; d_gene: -; j_gene: TRBJ2-3; v_gene: TRBV12-5; CDR3nt: TGTGCTAGTGGTCCCCCCGGAGATACGCAGTATTTT; CDR3aa: CASGPPGDTQYF
abundance: -; d_gene: TRBD1; j_gene: TRBJ2-2; v_gene: TRBV6-2/TRBV6-3; CDR3nt: TGTGCCAGCAGTTACCCCTCGGGACAGTCCACCGGGGAGCTGTTTTTT; CDR3aa: CASSYPSGQSTGELFF
abundance: -; d_gene: TRBD2; j_gene: TRBJ2-5; v_gene: TRBV6-5; CDR3nt: TGTGCCAGCACCCTAGCGGGAGTCGAGACCCAGTACTTC; CDR3aa: CASTLAGVETQYF
abundance: -; d_gene: TRBD1; j_gene: TRBJ2-7; v_gene: TRBV12-5; CDR3nt: TGTGCTAGTGGTTCAACAGGGGCCTACGAGCAGTACTTC; CDR3aa: CASGSTGAYEQYF
abundance: once; d_gene: TRBD1; j_gene: TRBJ2-5; v_gene: TRBV9; CDR3nt: TGTGCCAGCAGCGTAACAGGGGGCTCGGAGACCCAGTACTTC; CDR3aa: CASSVTGGSETQYF
abundance: -; d_gene: TRBD1; j_gene: TRBJ1-3; v_gene: TRBV7-2; CDR3nt: TGTGCCAGCAGCCCCTCGACAGGGGCCAACTCTGGAAACACCATATATTTT; CDR3aa: CASSPSTGANSGNTIYF
abundance: -; d_gene: -; j_gene: TRBJ2-7; v_gene: TRBV24-1; CDR3nt: TGTGCCACCAGTGATTATAGGGGCTACGAGCAGTACTTC; CDR3aa: CATSDYRGYEQYF
abundance: -; d_gene: TRBD1; j_gene: TRBJ2-7; v_gene: TRBV5-4; CDR3nt: TGTGCCAGCAGCTCTGCGGTCACAGGGGTATGGTACGAGCAGTACTTC; CDR3aa: CASSSAVTGVWYEQYF